The present entry profiles one TCR beta chain with its context. Its cognate antigen is unknown. This CDR3 spans 14 amino acids. CDR1 SGHTA and CDR2 FQGNSA come from the germline V gene. V was cut by 0 bases and J by 5 bases, with 9 bases left in between. The data were obtained in a study of stem cell transplantation in POMP-related autoinflammatory disease. The wider study: Defective thymoproteasomes were hypothesized to impair CD8+ T-cell positive selection. General study findings and limits: Fewer unique TRB V-J gene pairings were identified in patients with PRAID.

PRAID featured prominent immunodeficiency. The repertoire was sequenced with immunoSEQ multiplex PCR; TCRdb's copy has only in-frame clones and lacks some. The sample holds approximately 23,000 clones; approximately 85% are singletons and the top ten take more than 2.5%. Sequenced here: CD4+ T cells from PBMCs, sampled before stem cell transplantation. The sequence came from a human donor with POMP-related autoinflammation and immune dysregulation (PRAID). This chain joins TRBV7-2 and TRBJ2-3; no reliable D call. CDR3 DNA sequence: TGTGCCAGCAGCTTAGCGCTAGTGGTAGATACGCAGTATTTT. Translated, it gives CASSLALVVDTQYF.